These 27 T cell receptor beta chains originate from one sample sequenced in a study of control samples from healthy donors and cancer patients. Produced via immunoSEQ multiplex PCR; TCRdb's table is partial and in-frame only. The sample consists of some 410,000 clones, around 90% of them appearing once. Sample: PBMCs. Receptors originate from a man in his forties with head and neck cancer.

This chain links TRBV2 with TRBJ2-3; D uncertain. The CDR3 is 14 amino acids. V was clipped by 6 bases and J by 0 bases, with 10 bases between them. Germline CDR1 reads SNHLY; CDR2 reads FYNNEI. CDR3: CASRIQSSTDTQYF. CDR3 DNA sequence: TGTGCCAGCAGAATTCAGTCAAGCACAGATACGCAGTATTTT.

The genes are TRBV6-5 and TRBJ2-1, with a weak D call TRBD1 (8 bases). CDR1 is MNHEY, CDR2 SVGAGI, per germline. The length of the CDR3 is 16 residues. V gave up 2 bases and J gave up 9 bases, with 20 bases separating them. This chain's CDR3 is CASSYHGQGGFSEQFF. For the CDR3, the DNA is TGTGCCAGCAGTTACCACGGACAGGGAGGGTTTAGTGAGCAGTTCTTC.

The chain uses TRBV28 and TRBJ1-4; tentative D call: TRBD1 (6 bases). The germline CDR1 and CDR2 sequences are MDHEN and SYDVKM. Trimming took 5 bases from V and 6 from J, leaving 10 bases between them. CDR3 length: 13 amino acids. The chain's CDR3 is CASSPDSYEKLFF. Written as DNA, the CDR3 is TGTGCCAGCAGTCCGGACAGTTATGAAAAACTGTTTTTT.

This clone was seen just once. The CDR3 nucleotides read TGTGCCACCAGTGGATTTGAAGAAGGGGTCGCCTACAATGAGCAGTTCTTC. Translation gives CATSGFEEGVAYNEQFF. This chain links TRBV24-1 with TRBJ2-1, with D possibly TRBD1 on 5 matching bases. Between the trimmed V and J ends, which lost 5 bases and 2 bases, there was a span of 18 bases. Germline assignment: CDR1 KGHDR and CDR2 SFDVKD. The CDR3 contains 17 residues.

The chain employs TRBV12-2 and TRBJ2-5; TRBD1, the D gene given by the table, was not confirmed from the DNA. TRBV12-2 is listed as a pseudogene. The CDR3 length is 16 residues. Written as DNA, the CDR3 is TGTGCAAGTCGCTTTCCGACAGGCCCCCCGGGGGAGACCCAGTACTTC. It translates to CASRFPTGPPGETQYF.

The CDR3 DNA follows: TGCGCCAGCAGCCAAACAGCGTCCGGCACAGATACGCAGTATTTT. Translating gives CASSQTASGTDTQYF. The chain carries TRBV4-3 and TRBJ2-3; unclear D gene. The CDR3 runs to 15 residues. Trimming stripped 2 bases from V and 1 base from J, with 10 bases between. Germline V gene sequence: CDR1 LGHNA, CDR2 YSLEER.

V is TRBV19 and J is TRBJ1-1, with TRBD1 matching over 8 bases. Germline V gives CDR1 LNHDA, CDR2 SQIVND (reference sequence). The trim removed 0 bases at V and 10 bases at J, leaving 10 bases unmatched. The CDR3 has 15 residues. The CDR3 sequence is CASSIDLSDRESAFF. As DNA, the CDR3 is TGTGCCAGTAGTATAGATCTATCGGACAGGGAGTCAGCTTTCTTT. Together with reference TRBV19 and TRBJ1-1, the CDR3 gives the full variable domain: DGGITQSPKYLFRKEGQNVTLSCEQNLNHDAMYWYRQDPGQGLRLIYYSQIVNDFQKGDIAEGYSVSREKKESFPLTVTSAQKNPTAFYLCASSIDLSDRESAFFGQGTRLTVV.

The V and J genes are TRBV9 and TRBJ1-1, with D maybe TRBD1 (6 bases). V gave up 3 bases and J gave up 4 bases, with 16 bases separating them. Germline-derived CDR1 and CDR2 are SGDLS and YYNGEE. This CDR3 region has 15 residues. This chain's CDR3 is CASSEGGARATEAFF. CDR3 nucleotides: TGTGCCAGCAGCGAGGGGGGCGCAAGGGCCACTGAAGCTTTCTTT.

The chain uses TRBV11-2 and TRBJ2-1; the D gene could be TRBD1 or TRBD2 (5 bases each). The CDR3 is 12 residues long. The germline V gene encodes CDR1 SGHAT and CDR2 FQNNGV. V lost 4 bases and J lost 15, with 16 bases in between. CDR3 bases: TGTGCCAGCAGCTCCACCCAGGGAGACCTGTTCTTC. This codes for CASSSTQGDLFF.

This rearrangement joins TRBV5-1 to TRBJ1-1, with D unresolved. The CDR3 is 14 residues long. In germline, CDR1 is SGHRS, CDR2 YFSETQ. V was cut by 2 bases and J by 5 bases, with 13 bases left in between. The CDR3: CASSLWGGVTEAFF. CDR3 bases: TGCGCCAGCAGCTTATGGGGTGGAGTTACTGAAGCTTTCTTT.

The CDR3 is CATSREYSRPGNTIYF. The CDR3 DNA is TGTGCCACCAGCAGAGAATATTCAAGACCGGGAAACACCATATATTTT. The J gene is TRBJ1-3, the V gene TRBV15; D uncertain. The CDR3 spans 16 residues. Trimming shortened V by 0 bases and J by 4 bases, and 13 bases separated the two germline ends. Looked up from germline, CDR1 is LNHNV and CDR2 is YYDKDF (reference sequence).

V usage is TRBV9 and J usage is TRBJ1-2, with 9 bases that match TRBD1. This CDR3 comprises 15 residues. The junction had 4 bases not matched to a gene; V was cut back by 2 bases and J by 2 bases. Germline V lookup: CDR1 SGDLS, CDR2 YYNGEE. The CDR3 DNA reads TGTGCCAGCAGCGTCGGGACAGGGCAAAACTATGGCTACACCTTC. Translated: CASSVGTGQNYGYTF.

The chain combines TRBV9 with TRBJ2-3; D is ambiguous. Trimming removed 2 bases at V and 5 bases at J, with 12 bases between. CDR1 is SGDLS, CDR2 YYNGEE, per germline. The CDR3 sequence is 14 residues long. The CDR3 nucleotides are TGTGCCAGCAGCGTTGGGTTGTCCTTAGATACGCAGTATTTT. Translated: CASSVGLSLDTQYF.

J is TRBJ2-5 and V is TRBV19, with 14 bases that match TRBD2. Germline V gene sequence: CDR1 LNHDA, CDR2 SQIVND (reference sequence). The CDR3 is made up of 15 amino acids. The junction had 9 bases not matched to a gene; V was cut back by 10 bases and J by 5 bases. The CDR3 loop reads CAIRGTSGSGETQYF. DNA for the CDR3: TGTGCCATCCGCGGGACTAGCGGGAGCGGGGAGACCCAGTACTTC.

The CDR3 loop reads CASSLRGPSSYEQYF. The CDR3 nucleotides are TGTGCCAGCAGCTTAAGGGGACCGAGCTCCTACGAGCAGTACTTC. This chain connects TRBV11-2 to TRBJ2-7; D tentatively fits TRBD1 or TRBD2 (5 bases each). Germline CDR1 SGHAT, CDR2 FQNNGV. Between the trimmed V and J ends, which lost 2 bases and 0 bases, there was a span of 11 bases. There are 15 residues in the CDR3.

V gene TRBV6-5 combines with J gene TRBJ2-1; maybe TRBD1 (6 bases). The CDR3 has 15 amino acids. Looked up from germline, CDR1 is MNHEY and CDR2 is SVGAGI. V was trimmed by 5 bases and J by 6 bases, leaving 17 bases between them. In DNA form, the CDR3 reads TGTGCCAGCAGTATCCTCCAGGGGAGAGGCAATGAGCAGTTCTTC. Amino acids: CASSILQGRGNEQFF.

The CDR3 loop reads CASRPRGPDTQYF. The CDR3 DNA reads TGTGCCAGTAGGCCCAGGGGCCCAGATACGCAGTATTTT. The J gene is TRBJ2-3, the V gene TRBV19, with D possibly matching TRBD1 (6 bases). The CDR3 runs to 13 residues. The germline V gene has CDR1 LNHDA and CDR2 SQIVND (reference sequence). The V and J ends lost 6 bases and 4 bases respectively, with 11 bases between them.

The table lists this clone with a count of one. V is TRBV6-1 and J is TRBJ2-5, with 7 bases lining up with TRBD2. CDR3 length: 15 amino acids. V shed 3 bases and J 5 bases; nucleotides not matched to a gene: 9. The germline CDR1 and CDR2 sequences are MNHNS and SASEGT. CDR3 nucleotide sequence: TGTGCCAGCAGTGACGCCGGGAGGCGAATGGAGACCCAGTACTTC. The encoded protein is CASSDAGRRMETQYF.

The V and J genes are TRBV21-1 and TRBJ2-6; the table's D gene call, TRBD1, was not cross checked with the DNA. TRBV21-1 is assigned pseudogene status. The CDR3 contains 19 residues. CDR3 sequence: CASSPPMCQANSGANVLTF. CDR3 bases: TGTGCCAGCAGCCCCCCGATGTGTCAGGCGAACTCTGGGGCCAACGTCCTGACTTTC.

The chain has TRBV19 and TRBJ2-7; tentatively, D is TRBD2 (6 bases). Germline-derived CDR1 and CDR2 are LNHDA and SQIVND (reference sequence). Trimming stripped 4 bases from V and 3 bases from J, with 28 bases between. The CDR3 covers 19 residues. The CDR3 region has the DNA TGTGCCAGTAGTAAGGGCGCGAGGGCGGGACCACCTGAATACTACGAGCAGTACTTC. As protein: CASSKGARAGPPEYYEQYF.

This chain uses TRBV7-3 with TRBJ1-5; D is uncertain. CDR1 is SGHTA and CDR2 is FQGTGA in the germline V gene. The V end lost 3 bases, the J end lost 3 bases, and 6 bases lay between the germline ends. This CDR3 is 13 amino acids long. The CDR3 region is CASSFGPNQPQHF. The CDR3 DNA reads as TGTGCCAGCAGCTTCGGCCCCAATCAGCCCCAGCATTTT.

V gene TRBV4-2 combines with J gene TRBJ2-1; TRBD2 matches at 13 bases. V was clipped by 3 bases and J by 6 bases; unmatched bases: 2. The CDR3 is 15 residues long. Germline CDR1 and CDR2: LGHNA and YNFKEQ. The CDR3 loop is CASSHRLAGGNEQFF. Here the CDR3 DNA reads TGTGCCAGCAGCCATCGACTAGCGGGGGGCAATGAGCAGTTCTTC.

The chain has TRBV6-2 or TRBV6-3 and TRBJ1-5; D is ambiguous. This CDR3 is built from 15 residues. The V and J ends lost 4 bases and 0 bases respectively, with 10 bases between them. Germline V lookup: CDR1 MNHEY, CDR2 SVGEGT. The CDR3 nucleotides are TGTGCCAGCAGTTTTAGGGCTAATAGCAATCAGCCCCAGCATTTT. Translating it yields CASSFRANSNQPQHF.

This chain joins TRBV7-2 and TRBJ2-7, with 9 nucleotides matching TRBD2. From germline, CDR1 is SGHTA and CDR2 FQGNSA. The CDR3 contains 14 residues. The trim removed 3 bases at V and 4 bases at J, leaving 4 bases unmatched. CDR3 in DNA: TGTGCCAGCAGCTTTGCTAGCGGGATTTACGAGCAGTACTTC. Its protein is CASSFASGIYEQYF.

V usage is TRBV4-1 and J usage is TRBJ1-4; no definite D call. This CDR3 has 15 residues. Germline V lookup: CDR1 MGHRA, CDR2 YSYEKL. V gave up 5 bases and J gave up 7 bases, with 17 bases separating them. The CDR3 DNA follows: TGCGCCAGCAGCTTAGGGAGGATCTCTTCTGAAAAACTGTTTTTT. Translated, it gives CASSLGRISSEKLFF.

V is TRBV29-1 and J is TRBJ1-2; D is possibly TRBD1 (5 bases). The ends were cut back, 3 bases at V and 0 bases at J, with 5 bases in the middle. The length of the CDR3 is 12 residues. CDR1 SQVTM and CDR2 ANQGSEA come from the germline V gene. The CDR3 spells CSVDRANYGYTF. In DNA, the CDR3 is TGCAGCGTTGACAGGGCTAACTATGGCTACACCTTC. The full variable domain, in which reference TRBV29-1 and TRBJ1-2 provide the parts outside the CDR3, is SAVISQKPSRDICQRGTSLTIQCQVDSQVTMMFWYRQQPGQSLTLIATANQGSEATYESGFVIDKFPISRPNLTFSTLTVSNMSPEDSSIYLCSVDRANYGYTFGSGTRLTVV.

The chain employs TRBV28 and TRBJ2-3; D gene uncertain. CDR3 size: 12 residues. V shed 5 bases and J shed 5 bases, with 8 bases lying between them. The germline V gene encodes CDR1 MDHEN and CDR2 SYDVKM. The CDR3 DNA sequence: TGTGCCAGCAGTCACCCCAAAGATACGCAGTATTTT. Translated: CASSHPKDTQYF. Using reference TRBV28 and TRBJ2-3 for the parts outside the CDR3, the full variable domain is DVKVTQSSRYLVKRTGEKVFLECVQDMDHENMFWYRQDPGLGLRLIYFSYDVKMKEKGDIPEGYSVSREKKERFSLILESASTNQTSMYLCASSHPKDTQYFGPGTRLTVL.